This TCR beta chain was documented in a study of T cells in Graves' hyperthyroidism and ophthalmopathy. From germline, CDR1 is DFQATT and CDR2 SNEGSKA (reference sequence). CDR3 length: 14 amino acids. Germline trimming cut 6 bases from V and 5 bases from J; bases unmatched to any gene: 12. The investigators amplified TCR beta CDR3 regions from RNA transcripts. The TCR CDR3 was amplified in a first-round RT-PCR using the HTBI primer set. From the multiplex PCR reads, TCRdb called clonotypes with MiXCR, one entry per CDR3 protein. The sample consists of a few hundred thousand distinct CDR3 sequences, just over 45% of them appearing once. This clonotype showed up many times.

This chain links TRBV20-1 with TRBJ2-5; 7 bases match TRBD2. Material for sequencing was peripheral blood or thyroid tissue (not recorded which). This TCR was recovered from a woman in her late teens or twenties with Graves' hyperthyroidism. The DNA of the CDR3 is TGCAGTGCCGAAGAACCGGGACTAAGGGAGACCCAGTACTTC. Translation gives CSAEEPGLRETQYF.